The 18 T cell receptor beta chains below all came from one sample that was sequenced in a study of CD8 T cells in Susac syndrome. Reverse transcription of about 0.5 to 1 ug RNA used random hexamers. TCRdb called the immunoSEQ multiplex PCR reads again in MiXCR, with one record for every CDR3 protein. The data hold fewer than 350,000 distinct CDR3 sequences, with approximately 91% observed a single time. Sequencing used CD8+ T cells from PBMCs. These receptors all come from a human donor with multiple sclerosis.

The chain has TRBV30 and TRBJ2-7; TRBD2 aligns across 9 bases. V shed 1 base, J shed 6 bases, and the junction held 16 bases outside the gene matches. Looked up from germline, CDR1 is GTSNPN and CDR2 is SVGIG (reference sequence). This CDR3 spans 17 amino acids. This CDR3 reads CAWSGRGTGTSWGEQYF. The CDR3 bases are TGTGCCTGGAGTGGCAGGGGCACCGGGACTAGCTGGGGCGAGCAGTACTTC. Complete variable domain (other parts from reference TRBV30 and TRBJ2-7): SQTIHQWPATLVQPVGSPLSLECTVEGTSNPNLYWYRQAAGRGLQLLFYSVGIGQISSEVPQNLSASRPQDRQFILSSKKLLLSDSGFYLCAWSGRGTGTSWGEQYFGPGTRLTVT.

V is TRBV27 and J is TRBJ2-1; D is unclear. The CDR3 covers 13 residues. Germline lookup yields CDR1 MNHEY and CDR2 SMNVEV (reference sequence). The V end lost 0 bases, the J end lost 9 bases, and 9 bases lay between the germline ends. DNA for the CDR3: TGTGCCAGCAGTTTATCCCTCATGACTGAGCAGTTCTTC. Its protein is CASSLSLMTEQFF.

The V and J genes are TRBV4-3 and TRBJ1-5, with a tentative D call TRBD1 (5 bases). CDR1 and CDR2 from the germline V gene are LGHNA and YSLEER. The CDR3 consists of 15 residues. Trimming pared 1 base from V and 3 bases from J, leaving 10 bases between. CDR3 region: CASSQARAFNQPQHF. Written as DNA, the CDR3 is TGCGCCAGCAGCCAAGCCAGGGCCTTCAATCAGCCCCAGCATTTT.

V gene TRBV10-3 combines with J gene TRBJ2-1, with unresolved D. CDR3 size: 14 residues. The germline V and J ends were trimmed by 6 bases and 5 bases, with 14 bases remaining between them. Germline V gene sequence: CDR1 ENHRY, CDR2 SYGVKD. The CDR3 region has the DNA TGTGCCATCAGCGCGGCAGTTGGGAACAATGAGCAGTTCTTC. This sequence encodes CAISAAVGNNEQFF.

This clonotype appeared a single time. The J gene is TRBJ1-2, the V gene TRBV14, with D possibly TRBD1 on 5 matching bases. The germline V and J ends were trimmed by 6 bases and 8 bases, with 19 bases remaining between them. The germline CDR1 and CDR2 sequences are SGHDN and FVKESK. This CDR3 comprises 14 residues. CDR3: CASRRDGSYVGYTF. The CDR3 bases are TGTGCCAGCAGACGGGACGGATCCTATGTAGGCTACACCTTC.

This sequence joins TRBV6-2 or TRBV6-3 and TRBJ2-7; weak D call: TRBD1 (5 bases). Germline lookup yields CDR1 MNHEY and CDR2 SVGEGT. This CDR3 contains 14 residues. Trimming stripped 0 bases from V and 2 bases from J, with 8 bases between. The CDR3 nucleotides read TGTGCCAGCAGTTACTCTCCAGGGACCTACGAGCAGTACTTC. It encodes CASSYSPGTYEQYF.

The J gene is TRBJ1-2, the V gene TRBV19; possible D gene TRBD1, 6 bases. V was cut by 9 bases and J by 2 bases, with 19 bases left in between. CDR1 and CDR2 from the germline V gene are LNHDA and SQIVND (reference sequence). This CDR3 is built from 15 residues. The CDR3, as DNA: TGTGCCAGCGGGGGGCGGCAGGGTTGGAACTATGGCTACACCTTC. Residues: CASGGRQGWNYGYTF.

V is TRBV13 and J is TRBJ2-3; 8 nucleotides line up with TRBD2. Losses at the gene ends were 1 base for V and 5 bases for J; bases not matched to a gene: 2. Germline values: CDR1 PRHDT, CDR2 FYEKMQ (reference sequence). The CDR3 has 14 amino acids. The CDR3 DNA sequence: TGTGCCAGCAGCTTAGCGGGGGGGCAAGATACGCAGTATTTT. Amino acids: CASSLAGGQDTQYF.

The chain carries TRBV12-5 and TRBJ2-1; TRBD1 matches 7 bases. After removal of 1 base from V and 2 bases from J, the junction contained 2 bases not matched to a gene. The CDR3 extends over 15 amino acids. Germline loops: CDR1 LGHNT, CDR2 FRNRAP. CDR3 protein: CASGLGGQAYNEQFF. The CDR3 nucleotides read TGTGCTAGTGGTTTGGGCGGACAGGCCTACAATGAGCAGTTCTTC.

The chain combines TRBV29-1 with TRBJ2-7, with D perhaps being TRBD1 or TRBD2 (6 bases each). Trimming took 6 bases from V and 6 from J, leaving 18 bases between them. Looked up from germline, CDR1 is SQVTM and CDR2 is ANQGSEA. The CDR3 is made up of 13 amino acids. DNA for the CDR3: TGCAGCGTACAAAGCGGAGGGGGTTTCGAGCAGTACTTC. Residues: CSVQSGGGFEQYF.

This clonotype was seen a single time. The V and J genes are TRBV6-2 or TRBV6-3 and TRBJ2-1, with TRBD2 matching 10 bases. The CDR3 runs to 15 residues. CDR1 is MNHEY, CDR2 SVGEGT, per germline. V lost 2 bases, J lost 3 bases, and 1 base stayed unmatched. The CDR3 reads CASSYRLAGYNEQFF. The CDR3 nucleotides read TGTGCCAGCAGTTACCGACTAGCGGGCTACAATGAGCAGTTCTTC.

V and J are TRBV9 and TRBJ2-2, with D tentatively TRBD1 or TRBD2 (5 bases each). There are 19 residues in the CDR3. Germline V gene lookup returns CDR1 SGDLS and CDR2 YYNGEE. The V end was cut by 4 bases, the J end by 4 bases, with 26 bases between. CDR3 in DNA: TGTGCCAGCAGCTCCACCGGGACCTCCTTGGGCCAGCCCACCGGGGAGCTGTTTTTT. It specifies CASSSTGTSLGQPTGELFF. Full variable domain (remainder filled in from reference TRBV9 and TRBJ2-2): DSGVTQTPKHLITATGQRVTLRCSPRSGDLSVYWYQQSLDQGLQFLIQYYNGEERAKGNILERFSAQQFPDLHSELNLSSLELGDSALYFCASSSTGTSLGQPTGELFFGEGSRLTVL.

The chain combines TRBV6-4 with TRBJ2-3; D is possibly TRBD1 (5 bases). Trimming took off 5 bases at V and 2 bases at J, with 14 bases between the two ends. The CDR3 loop spans 15 amino acids. Germline values: CDR1 MRHNA, CDR2 SNTAGT. The CDR3 DNA is TGTGCCAGCAGTCCGAATATAGGGGACACAGATACGCAGTATTTT. It yields the protein CASSPNIGDTDTQYF.

The V and J genes are TRBV29-1 and TRBJ2-5; a weak D match, TRBD1 (8 bases). The CDR3 loop spans 17 amino acids. V gave up 5 bases and J gave up 1 base, with 23 bases separating them. Germline CDR1 and CDR2: SQVTM and ANQGSEA. CDR3 residues: CSVSEGTGGGIQETQYF. CDR3 coding DNA: TGCAGCGTTTCGGAGGGGACAGGCGGGGGTATCCAAGAGACCCAGTACTTC.

This clonotype was seen a handful of times. The chain employs TRBV13 and TRBJ1-2, with D maybe TRBD1 (6 bases). Germline-derived CDR1 and CDR2 are PRHDT and FYEKMQ (reference sequence). The V end lost 0 bases, the J end lost 8 bases, and 7 bases lay between the germline ends. The CDR3 contains 12 residues. The chain's CDR3 is CASSLGTGGYTF. CDR3 sequence (DNA): TGTGCCAGCAGCTTAGGGACAGGCGGCTACACCTTC. The variable domain in full, with the rest retrieved from reference TRBV13 and TRBJ1-2, is AAGVIQSPRHLIKEKRETATLKCYPIPRHDTVYWYQQGPGQDPQFLISFYEKMQSDKGSIPDRFSAQQFSDYHSELNMSSLELGDSALYFCASSLGTGGYTFGSGTRLTVV.

This rearrangement joins TRBV6-6 to TRBJ2-5; the match to TRBD2 covers 10 bases. With V trimmed by 5 bases and J by 3 bases, 9 bases remained unmatched. The CDR3 loop spans 16 amino acids. Germline lookup yields CDR1 MNHNY and CDR2 SVGAGI (reference sequence). The CDR3 DNA follows: TGTGCCAGCAGTACCAGGGGTACTAGCGGGAAAGAGACCCAGTACTTC. It yields the protein CASSTRGTSGKETQYF.

J is TRBJ1-5 and V is TRBV28; D possibly corresponds to TRBD1 (6 bases). The CDR3 has 14 residues. Germline V gene lookup returns CDR1 MDHEN and CDR2 SYDVKM. The ends were cut back, 6 bases at V and 6 bases at J, with 15 bases in the middle. Written as DNA, the CDR3 is TGTGCCAGCAGATCCCCGACAGGACTTCAGCCCCAGCATTTT. Residues: CASRSPTGLQPQHF. The complete variable domain, with remaining parts taken from reference TRBV28 and TRBJ1-5, reads DVKVTQSSRYLVKRTGEKVFLECVQDMDHENMFWYRQDPGLGLRLIYFSYDVKMKEKGDIPEGYSVSREKKERFSLILESASTNQTSMYLCASRSPTGLQPQHFGDGTRLSIL.

The chain recombines TRBV9 with TRBJ1-3; 7 bases align to TRBD1. The V gene's germline CDR1 is SGDLS and CDR2 YYNGEE. The CDR3 consists of 15 residues. V lost 4 bases and J lost 5; bases outside the gene matches: 9. CDR3 coding DNA: TGTGCCAGCAGCTCCCACAGGGGCGGGAGAAACACCATATATTTT. It translates to CASSSHRGGRNTIYF.